These 32 T cell receptor beta chains came from one sample sequenced in a study of CD8+ T cells in alopecia areata. RNA extraction and reverse transcription yielded cDNA as sequencing template. This table comes from immunoSEQ multiplex PCR, and its TCRdb copy is limited to in-frame clones, with some not included. There are over 120,000 clones in the sample; approximately 51% occur only once, and over 0.85% lies in the top ten. The sequences come from CD4+ T cells sorted from blood, collected at week 0. Source of these receptors: a human donor with alopecia areata.

The chain is built from TRBV5-1 and TRBJ2-5; 9 bases agree with TRBD1. The CDR3 consists of 17 residues. The germline gives CDR1 SGHRS, CDR2 YFSETQ. V lost 3 bases and J lost 5; bases outside the gene matches: 14. The DNA of the CDR3 is TGCGCCAGCAGCTCGCCCTCTCCGGGACAGGGATACGAGACCCAGTACTTC. Translated: CASSSPSPGQGYETQYF.

As DNA, the CDR3 is TGTGCCAGCAGCTTCGATAGCGGGGCCGAGCAGTTCTTC. Translated: CASSFDSGAEQFF. J is TRBJ2-1 and V is TRBV7-2; the match to TRBD2 covers 8 bases. This CDR3 contains 13 residues. Losses at the gene ends were 3 bases for V and 10 bases for J; bases not matched to a gene: 5. Germline-derived CDR1 and CDR2 are SGHTA and FQGNSA.

V usage is TRBV29-1 and J usage is TRBJ2-5; the D gene is possibly TRBD2 (5 bases). V was shortened by 7 bases and J by 5 bases, with 17 bases between the two germline ends. This CDR3 contains 13 residues. From germline, CDR1 is SQVTM and CDR2 ANQGSEA. The CDR3, as DNA: TGCAGCGCGATCGCCCAGCGGATGGAGACCCAGTACTTC. Amino acids: CSAIAQRMETQYF. The variable domain in full, with the rest retrieved from reference TRBV29-1 and TRBJ2-5, is SAVISQKPSRDICQRGTSLTIQCQVDSQVTMMFWYRQQPGQSLTLIATANQGSEATYESGFVIDKFPISRPNLTFSTLTVSNMSPEDSSIYLCSAIAQRMETQYFGPGTRLLVL.

A word on this clone: The sample carries other DNA sequences with the same CDR3. This chain joins TRBV29-1 and TRBJ2-1; no definite D call. CDR3 length: 14 residues. V lost 1 base and J 2 bases, leaving 9 bases between the germline ends. Germline-derived CDR1 and CDR2 are SQVTM and ANQGSEA. CDR3 residues: CSVEGGPTYNEQFF. The CDR3 region has the DNA TGCAGCGTTGAAGGGGGTCCCACCTACAATGAGCAGTTCTTC.

The chain links TRBV29-1 to TRBJ2-1, with D possibly TRBD2 on 6 matching bases. Trimming removed 3 bases from V and 4 bases from J, with 7 bases in between. Germline values: CDR1 SQVTM, CDR2 ANQGSEA. The CDR3 is made up of 12 amino acids. DNA of the CDR3: TGCAGCGTTGAGCGGGATTACAATGAGCAGTTCTTC. It specifies CSVERDYNEQFF.

V gene TRBV4-1 combines with J gene TRBJ1-3; weak D call: TRBD1 (5 bases). The V gene lost 3 bases and the J gene lost 4 bases, with 13 bases spanning the gap. This CDR3 comprises 15 residues. Germline V gene sequence: CDR1 MGHRA, CDR2 YSYEKL. This CDR3 is CASSQPRDAGNTIYF. In DNA, the CDR3 is TGCGCCAGCAGCCAGCCCAGGGACGCCGGAAACACCATATATTTT.

The rearrangement links TRBV7-2 to TRBJ2-6; 7 bases are shared with TRBD2. The CDR3 has 17 amino acids. Germline CDR1 is SGHTA and CDR2 is FQGNSA. V trimming: 0 bases; J trimming: 0 bases; junction bases outside the gene matches: 2. CDR3 residues: CASSLAGGNSGANVLTF. CDR3 sequence (DNA): TGTGCCAGCAGCTTAGCGGGAGGGAACTCTGGGGCCAACGTCCTGACTTTC.

The V call is TRBV18, the J call TRBJ2-5, with 12 bases that match TRBD2. From germline, CDR1 is KGHSH and CDR2 LQKENI. Germline trimming cut 3 bases from V and 4 bases from J; bases unmatched to any gene: 3. The CDR3 contains 15 residues. The CDR3 nucleotides read TGTGCCAGCTCACCGGAGGGACTAGCGGGAGAGACCCAGTACTTC. Translation gives CASSPEGLAGETQYF.

The chain combines TRBV7-2 with TRBJ2-7, with TRBD1 matching 7 bases. The CDR3 consists of 16 residues. Germline loops: CDR1 SGHTA, CDR2 FQGNSA. J lost 0 bases, V lost 5 bases, and 10 bases had no gene match. The CDR3 region is CASSTRTGRSSYEQYF. For the CDR3, the DNA is TGTGCCAGCAGCACTCGGACAGGCAGAAGCTCCTACGAGCAGTACTTC.

This clone showed up just a few times. The chain couples TRBV29-1 to TRBJ2-3, with D possibly matching TRBD1 (7 bases). Per the germline V gene, CDR1 is SQVTM and CDR2 is ANQGSEA. Trimming took 6 bases from V and 5 from J, leaving 18 bases between them. The CDR3 is 14 residues long. CDR3 region: CSVNRQGGEDTQYF. CDR3 in DNA: TGCAGCGTCAACCGACAGGGCGGGGAAGATACGCAGTATTTT.

The V gene is TRBV29-1, the J gene TRBJ2-6; weak D call: TRBD2 (5 bases). CDR1 and CDR2 from the germline V gene are SQVTM and ANQGSEA. Trimming removed 4 bases from V and 0 bases from J, with 7 bases in between. This CDR3 contains 14 residues. For the CDR3, the DNA is TGCAGCGTTGGGGCGGGCTCTGGGGCCAACGTCCTGACTTTC. Translation gives CSVGAGSGANVLTF.

A word on this clone: The junction does not match germline at one end; this may be a read error. The chain is built from TRBV7-2 and TRBJ1-1, with D possibly being TRBD1 (6 bases). The CDR3 is 16 residues long. Germline V gene data show CDR1 as SGHTA and CDR2 as FQGNSA. CDR3 region: CASTLGGRGPNTEAFF. The CDR3 DNA reads as TGTGCCAGCACCTTAGGTGGCAGGGGACCGAACACTGAAGCTTTCTTT.

The chain carries TRBV29-1 and TRBJ2-1, with D perhaps matching TRBD2 (6 bases). Germline assignment: CDR1 SQVTM and CDR2 ANQGSEA. The CDR3 loop spans 14 amino acids. The V gene lost 5 bases and the J gene lost 7 bases, with 18 bases spanning the gap. CDR3 loop: CSVLTGLRDNEQFF. The CDR3 nucleotides are TGCAGCGTTCTGACGGGACTCCGAGATAATGAGCAGTTCTTC.

V is TRBV11-2 and J is TRBJ2-2, with D perhaps assigned TRBD1 or TRBD2 (5 bases each). This CDR3 region has 13 residues. The V gene lost 5 bases and the J gene lost 6 bases, with 10 bases spanning the gap. Germline V lookup: CDR1 SGHAT, CDR2 FQNNGV. CDR3 coding DNA: TGTGCCAGCAGCCCGGGACCGGCCGGGGAGCTGTTTTTT. Translated: CASSPGPAGELFF.

This clone was seen a few times. The V call is TRBV4-3, the J call TRBJ2-6; no clear D. CDR3 length: 13 amino acids. The germline V and J ends were trimmed by 8 bases and 2 bases, with 7 bases remaining between them. Germline assignment: CDR1 LGHNA and CDR2 YSLEER. CDR3 residues: CASASPGANVLTF. The CDR3 DNA follows: TGCGCCAGCGCTTCGCCTGGGGCCAACGTCCTGACTTTC.

This clone showed up just a few times. The rearrangement joins TRBV19 to TRBJ2-1; D unclear. The CDR3 runs 14 residues. The germline gives CDR1 LNHDA, CDR2 SQIVND (reference sequence). The V gene lost 6 bases and the J gene lost 0 bases, with 9 bases spanning the gap. In DNA form, the CDR3 reads TGTGCCAGTAGCCGTATGGGCTCCTACAATGAGCAGTTCTTC. Protein: CASSRMGSYNEQFF.

The chain carries TRBV6-6 and TRBJ2-5; no reliable D call. The CDR3 covers 13 residues. V was clipped by 2 bases and J by 5 bases, with 9 bases between them. Germline V gives CDR1 MNHNY, CDR2 SVGAGI (reference sequence). CDR3 amino acids: CASSYEIGETQYF. CDR3 DNA sequence: TGTGCCAGCAGTTACGAGATTGGGGAGACCCAGTACTTC.

This chain uses TRBV28 with TRBJ2-5, with D uncertain. The DNA end favors TRBJ2-7, so the J call may be wrong. CDR1 is MDHEN, CDR2 SYDVKM, per germline. The CDR3 has 11 residues. CDR3 DNA sequence: TGTGCCAGCAGTAAGAGCTACGAGCAGTACTTC. Residues: CASSKSYEQYF.

The J gene is TRBJ2-7, the V gene TRBV29-1; 9 positions match TRBD2. CDR1 is SQVTM and CDR2 is ANQGSEA in the germline V gene. The CDR3 has 12 residues. Trimming took 7 bases from V and 4 from J; bases not matched to a gene: 5. CDR3 DNA sequence: TGCAGCGCAAGAGCGGGGGGATACGAGCAGTACTTC. This codes for CSARAGGYEQYF.

The genes are TRBV29-1 and TRBJ1-3; no reliable D call. V lost 0 bases to trimming and J lost 0 bases, with 12 bases between them. Germline V CDR1 and CDR2: SQVTM, ANQGSEA. The CDR3 runs to 16 residues. CDR3 in amino acids: CSVEDVSGTSGNTIYF. The DNA of the CDR3 is TGCAGCGTTGAAGATGTTTCAGGTACCTCTGGAAACACCATATATTTT. Drawing the rest from reference TRBV29-1 and TRBJ1-3, the complete variable domain is SAVISQKPSRDICQRGTSLTIQCQVDSQVTMMFWYRQQPGQSLTLIATANQGSEATYESGFVIDKFPISRPNLTFSTLTVSNMSPEDSSIYLCSVEDVSGTSGNTIYFGEGSWLTVV.

There are many counts of this clone. V and J are TRBV28 and TRBJ2-1, with D possibly called TRBD1 or TRBD2 (5 bases each). The germline gives CDR1 MDHEN, CDR2 SYDVKM. The CDR3 loop spans 13 amino acids. V gave up 7 bases and J gave up 8 bases, with 15 bases separating them. CDR3 coding DNA: TGTGCCAGCACTCGGGACGGACGGTATGAGCAGTTCTTC. It is translated as CASTRDGRYEQFF.

J is TRBJ1-1 and V is TRBV2; 11 positions match TRBD1. The ends lost 10 bases at V and 6 bases at J; junction bases unmatched: 10. Looked up from germline, CDR1 is SNHLY and CDR2 is FYNNEI. CDR3 size: 14 residues. The CDR3 is CATTVDRGLSEAFF. The CDR3 bases are TGTGCCACCACGGTGGACAGGGGGCTCTCTGAAGCTTTCTTT.

J is TRBJ1-4 and V is TRBV30; possibly TRBD1 for D (6 bases). This CDR3 comprises 16 residues. Per the germline V gene, CDR1 is GTSNPN and CDR2 is SVGIG (reference sequence). V was cut by 4 bases and J by 2 bases, with 17 bases left in between. In DNA, the CDR3 is TGTGCCTGGACTTCCCGGCAGGGGCGGACTAATGAAAAACTGTTTTTT. Residues: CAWTSRQGRTNEKLFF.

This clone showed up just once. The V gene is TRBV9, the J gene TRBJ2-2; TRBD2 matches at 13 bases. With 3 bases clipped from V and 0 bases from J, the junction kept 8 bases outside the gene matches. This CDR3 is 19 amino acids long. Germline lookup yields CDR1 SGDLS and CDR2 YYNGEE. The CDR3 nucleotides are TGTGCCAGCAGCGCCCCGACGGGACTAGCGGGAACGAACACCGGGGAGCTGTTTTTT. Its protein product is CASSAPTGLAGTNTGELFF.

This clone showed up just a few times. The V and J genes are TRBV5-1 and TRBJ2-2, with D tentatively TRBD2 (5 bases). Trimming stripped 7 bases from V and 0 bases from J, with 10 bases between. CDR3 length: 14 residues. Germline assignment: CDR1 SGHRS and CDR2 YFSETQ. The CDR3 region is CASFLRANTGELFF. For the CDR3, the DNA is TGCGCCAGCTTCTTGAGGGCGAACACCGGGGAGCTGTTTTTT.

The chain has TRBV5-1 and TRBJ2-7; 8 bases match TRBD2. Germline V CDR1 and CDR2: SGHRS, YFSETQ. The length of the CDR3 is 15 residues. The V gene end was trimmed by 4 bases and the J gene end by 3 bases; junction bases not matched to a gene: 9. DNA of the CDR3: TGCGCCAGCAGCGGAATAAGCGGGAGCAGCTACGAGCAGTACTTC. Amino acid sequence: CASSGISGSSYEQYF.

This clone was counted only a few times. The V gene is TRBV30, the J gene TRBJ2-3, with no clear D. Germline lookup yields CDR1 GTSNPN and CDR2 SVGIG (reference sequence). V lost 3 bases and J 5 bases, leaving 9 bases between the germline ends. This CDR3 comprises 12 residues. CDR3 in DNA: TGTGCCTGGAGCTCATTGAAAGATACGCAGTATTTT. Its translation: CAWSSLKDTQYF.

The gene calls are TRBV5-1 and TRBJ1-5, with D maybe TRBD1 (5 bases). V lost 4 bases, J lost 7 bases, and 12 bases lay in between. This CDR3 comprises 13 residues. Germline V gene data show CDR1 as SGHRS and CDR2 as YFSETQ. The CDR3 sequence: CASSLREGQPQHF. DNA for the CDR3: TGCGCCAGCAGCCTCAGGGAAGGCCAGCCCCAGCATTTT.

The chain has TRBV5-6 and TRBJ2-2; D is unclear. The germline V gene has CDR1 SGHDT and CDR2 YYEEEE. Between the trimmed V and J ends, which lost 4 bases and 6 bases, there was a span of 7 bases. CDR3 length: 12 residues. Here the CDR3 DNA reads TGTGCCAGCAGCAGCAGCGCCGGGGAGCTGTTTTTT. Its protein product is CASSSSAGELFF. Full variable domain (remainder filled in from reference TRBV5-6 and TRBJ2-2): DAGVTQSPTHLIKTRGQQVTLRCSPKSGHDTVSWYQQALGQGPQFIFQYYEEEERQRGNFPDRFSGHQFPNYSSELNVNALLLGDSALYLCASSSSAGELFFGEGSRLTVL.

The chain is built from TRBV9 and TRBJ2-7; D is possibly TRBD1 (6 bases). Deletions cut 2 bases from V and 6 bases from J, with 18 bases between. CDR1 is SGDLS, CDR2 YYNGEE, per germline. The CDR3 sequence is 15 residues long. The CDR3: CASSVYPGVRGEQYF. CDR3 bases: TGTGCCAGCAGCGTGTATCCAGGGGTTCGAGGCGAGCAGTACTTC.

The chain combines TRBV2 with TRBJ1-2, with D unresolved. Germline values: CDR1 SNHLY, CDR2 FYNNEI. Trimming shortened V by 6 bases and J by 1 base, and 12 bases separated the two germline ends. This CDR3 comprises 14 residues. This CDR3 reads CASSDNTDNYGYTF. DNA for the CDR3: TGTGCCAGCAGCGACAATACAGATAACTATGGCTACACCTTC.

J is TRBJ1-2 and V is TRBV29-1; D may be TRBD1 (6 bases). The CDR3 is made up of 12 amino acids. Germline CDR1 is SQVTM and CDR2 is ANQGSEA. The V gene lost 3 bases and the J gene lost 8 bases, with 13 bases spanning the gap. The CDR3 DNA follows: TGCAGCGTTGAGGGGCAGGGGAAGGGCTACACCTTC. Translating gives CSVEGQGKGYTF.